Described below is a single T cell receptor beta chain sequence and its context. These data belong to a study of shared clonotypes between healthy human individuals. Data came from immunoSEQ multiplex PCR; TCRdb stores just in-frame clones and leaves some out. This sample has roughly 650,000 clones, with approximately 96% found just once. CD8 cells classed as naive were CD45RO-negative and positively selected for CCR7, excluding terminally differentiated effector memory CD45RA+ cells. The V gene's germline CDR1 is MNHNY and CDR2 SVGAGI (reference sequence). The V end lost 6 bases, the J end lost 0 bases, and 15 bases lay between the germline ends. The CDR3 is 15 amino acids.

The receptor comes from a woman aged 25 to 39 in good health. The V gene is TRBV6-6, the J gene TRBJ2-7; maybe TRBD1 (7 bases). Sequenced material: naive CD8+ T cells sorted from blood. DNA of the CDR3: TGTGCCAGCAGGGAGGGACAGCAAAGCTCCTACGAGCAGTACTTC. Translating gives CASREGQQSSYEQYF.